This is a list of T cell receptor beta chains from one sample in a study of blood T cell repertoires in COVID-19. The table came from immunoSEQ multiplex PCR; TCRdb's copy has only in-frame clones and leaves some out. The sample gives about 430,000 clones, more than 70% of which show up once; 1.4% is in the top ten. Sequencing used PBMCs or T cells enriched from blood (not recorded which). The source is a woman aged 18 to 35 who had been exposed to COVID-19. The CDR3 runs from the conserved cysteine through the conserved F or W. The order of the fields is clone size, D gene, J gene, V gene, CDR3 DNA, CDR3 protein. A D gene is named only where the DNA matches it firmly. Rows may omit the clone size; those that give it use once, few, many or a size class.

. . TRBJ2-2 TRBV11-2 TGTGCCAGCAGCTTCGCGGGACCGGTGAACACCGGGGAGCTGTTTTTT CASSFAGPVNTGELFF
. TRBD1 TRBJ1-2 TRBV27 TGTGCCAGCAGAGACAGGGGTAATGGCTACACCTTC CASRDRGNGYTF
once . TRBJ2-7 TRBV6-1 TGTGCCAGCAGTGAATGGGAAGGGAGGAACGAGCAGTACTTC CASSEWEGRNEQYF
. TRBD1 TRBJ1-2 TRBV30 TGTGCCTGGAGTGGTTCGGGTCCCGGGACAGGCTTCTATGGCTACACCTTC CAWSGSGPGTGFYGYTF
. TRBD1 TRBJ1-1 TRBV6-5 TGTGCCAGCACCAAAGGACAGGGGAACACTGAAGCTTTCTTT CASTKGQGNTEAFF
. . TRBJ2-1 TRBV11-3 TGTGCCAGCAGCTCCACAGGGGCCTGGGGGGACTTTCATGAGCAGTTCTTC CASSSTGAWGDFHEQFF
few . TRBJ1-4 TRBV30 TGTGCCTGGAGGTACAGTAAAAAACTGTTTTTT CAWRYSKKLFF
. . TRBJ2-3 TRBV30 TGTGCCTGGATTATTACAGAAAACATTAGCACAGATACGCAGTATTTT CAWIITENISTDTQYF
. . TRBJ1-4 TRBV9 TGTGCCAGCAGCGTAGCTCCGGCGGGGGAAACTAATGAAAAACTGTTTTTT CASSVAPAGETNEKLFF
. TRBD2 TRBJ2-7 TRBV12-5 TGTGCTAGTTTAGGCGGGAGCCCCTACGAGCAGTACTTC CASLGGSPYEQYF
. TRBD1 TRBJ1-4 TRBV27 TGTGCCAGCAGTTTAGGGACAGTGGTGGGAAAACTGTTTTTT CASSLGTVVGKLFF
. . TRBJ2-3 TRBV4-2 TGTGCCAGCAGCCTAAACGGCGGGGGCCCCACAGATACGCAGTATTTT CASSLNGGGPTDTQYF
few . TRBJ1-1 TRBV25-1 TGTGCCAGCAGTGAAAGCCCAGGTGCTGAAGCTTTCTTT CASSESPGAEAFF
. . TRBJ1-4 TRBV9 TGTGCCAGCAGCGTAGCTCGGGGGGATGGGACCCTCAATGAAAAACTGTTTTTT CASSVARGDGTLNEKLFF
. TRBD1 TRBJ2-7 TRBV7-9 TGTGCCGGTCACCGGGACAGGGACTACGAGCAGTACTTC CAGHRDRDYEQYF
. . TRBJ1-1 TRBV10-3 TGTGCCATCAGTGAGTCAGGAGGAAACACTGAAGCTTTCTTT CAISESGGNTEAFF
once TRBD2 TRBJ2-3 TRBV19 TGTGCCAGTAGTATTGGTAGGCTAGCGGGGCTCACAGATATGCAGTATTTT CASSIGRLAGLTDMQYF
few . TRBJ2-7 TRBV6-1 TGTGCCAGCAGTGAACCTGGACTCAAGGCCTTCGAGCAGTACTTC CASSEPGLKAFEQYF
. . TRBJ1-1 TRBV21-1 TGTGCCAGCAAAGGCCCGACAGGGGGAGTAACTGAAGCTTTCTTT CASKGPTGGVTEAFF
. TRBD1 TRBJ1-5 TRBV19 TGTGCCAGCCAGGGGGGCCCCCCTTATAGCAATCAGCCCCAGCATTTT CASQGGPPYSNQPQHF
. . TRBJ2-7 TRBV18 TGTGCCAGCTCACCACCCCAGGGGGGCCGAGGCGAGCAGTACTTC CASSPPQGGRGEQYF
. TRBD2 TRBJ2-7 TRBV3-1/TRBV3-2 TGTGCCAGCAGCCAAGCTGCTAGCGGGAGTGCAGTCTTC CASSQAASGSAVF
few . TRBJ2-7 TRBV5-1 TGCGCCAGCAGCTTAGGCAGGGAGGCCGAGCAGTACTTC CASSLGREAEQYF
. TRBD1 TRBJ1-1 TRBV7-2 TGTGCCAGCAGGCAACAGGGGGCCAACACTGAAGCTTTCTTT CASRQQGANTEAFF
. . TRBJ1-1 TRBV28 TGTGCCAGCAGTTTAGGGGGGGGGATGAACACTGAAGCTTTCTTT CASSLGGGMNTEAFF
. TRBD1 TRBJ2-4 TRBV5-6 TGTGCCAGCAGCTTGGGACAGGGGGCCAAAAACATTCAGTACTTC CASSLGQGAKNIQYF
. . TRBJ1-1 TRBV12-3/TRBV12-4 TGTGCCAGCAGTCCACAGGGCTTGGCTGAAGCTTTCTTT CASSPQGLAEAFF
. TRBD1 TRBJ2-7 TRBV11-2 TGTGCCAGCAGCCGGGACAGGGGGTCCTACGAGCAGTACTTC CASSRDRGSYEQYF
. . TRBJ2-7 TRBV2 TGTGCCAGCAGTCAAACAGGGTACGAGCAGTACTTC CASSQTGYEQYF
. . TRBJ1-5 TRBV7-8 TGTGCCAGCAGCCCCTCGGGGCGGGGGCCCCAGCATTTT CASSPSGRGPQHF
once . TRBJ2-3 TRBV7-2 TGTGCCAGCAGCTTAGTACGGACTAGCACAGATACGCAGTATTTT CASSLVRTSTDTQYF
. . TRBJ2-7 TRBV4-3 TGCGCCAGCAGCCAAGGGGACTCCGGCGAGCAGTACTTC CASSQGDSGEQYF
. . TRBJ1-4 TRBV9 TGTGCCAGCAGCCCTGGACAGATCGCAACTAATGAAAAACTGTTTTTT CASSPGQIATNEKLFF
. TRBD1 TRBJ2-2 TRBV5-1 TGCGCCAGCAGCCGCGAGGGACAGGGGATGACCGGGGAGCTGTTTTTT CASSREGQGMTGELFF
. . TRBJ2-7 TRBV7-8 TGTGCCAGCAGCTTAGCGGCAGCCTACGAGCAGTACTTC CASSLAAAYEQYF
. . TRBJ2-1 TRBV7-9 TGTGCCAGCAGCTTAGCGCTCGGACTTGGTGCCTACAATGAGCAGTTCTTC CASSLALGLGAYNEQFF
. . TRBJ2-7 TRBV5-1 TGCGCCAGCAGCTTGTGGGGGCAGGTGCAGTACTTC CASSLWGQVQYF
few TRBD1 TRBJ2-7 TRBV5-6 TGTGCCAGCAGCCCCTTACGGACAGGGTTGAACGAGCAGTACTTC CASSPLRTGLNEQYF
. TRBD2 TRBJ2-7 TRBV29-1 TGCAGCGTTTCCCTTAGCGGGAGGACCCACGAGCAGTACTTC CSVSLSGRTHEQYF
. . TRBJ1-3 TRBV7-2 TGTGCCAGCAGCTTAGATAGCTCTGGAAACACCATATATTTT CASSLDSSGNTIYF
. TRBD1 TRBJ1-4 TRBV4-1 TGCGCCAGCAGCCAAAGGGTCCCGGGACAGGGACCTGAAAAACTGTTTTTT CASSQRVPGQGPEKLFF
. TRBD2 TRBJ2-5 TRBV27 TGTGCCAGCAGTTTATGGGGGAGGACTAGCGGAGACAAAGAGACCCAGTACTTC CASSLWGRTSGDKETQYF
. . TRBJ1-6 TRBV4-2 TGTGCCAGCAGCCAATCGGGAACTACTTATAATTCACCCCTCCACTTT CASSQSGTTYNSPLHF
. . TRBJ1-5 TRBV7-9 TGTGCCAGCAGCCCCGGGACATATAGCAATCAGCCCCAGCATTTT CASSPGTYSNQPQHF
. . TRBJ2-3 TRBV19 TGTGCCAGTAGTATACCTATTCCACAGGGCGCAGATACGCAGTATTTT CASSIPIPQGADTQYF